This TCR beta chain was documented in a study of blood T cell repertoires in COVID-19. Overall study: Spain, Italy and the United States supplied samples that represented acute and convalescent COVID-19. Sample material is recorded as cDNA or gDNA derived from T cells, B-cell-depleted T cells, or PBMCs.

The CDR3 runs 15 residues. Germline V gene lookup returns CDR1 MDHEN and CDR2 SYDVKM. V shed 3 bases and J shed 0 bases, with 11 bases lying between them. As processed by the authors: Using reference gene primer amplification, nucleated cell counts were estimated. Repertoires were generated with immunoSEQ multiplex PCR, while TCRdb's copy carries only in-frame clones and drops some. V, J and clone size are those of that table, while D and trimming were read from the DNA. The sample lists 70,000 or so clones, 85% to 90% occurring once. Material: peripheral blood. The receptor comes from a man aged 45-65 years with active COVID-19. The chain joins TRBV28 to TRBJ1-1; perhaps TRBD1 as D (5 bases). The chain's CDR3 is CASSLAGLMNTEAFF. CDR3 DNA: TGTGCCAGCAGTTTGGCAGGGCTCATGAACACTGAAGCTTTCTTT. Filled out from reference TRBV28 and TRBJ1-1, the complete variable domain reads DVKVTQSSRYLVKRTGEKVFLECVQDMDHENMFWYRQDPGLGLRLIYFSYDVKMKEKGDIPEGYSVSREKKERFSLILESASTNQTSMYLCASSLAGLMNTEAFFGQGTRLTVV.